This is a list of T cell receptor beta chains from one sample in a study of beta chain features in type 1 diabetes. Produced via immunoSEQ multiplex PCR; TCRdb's table is partial and in-frame only. The profile covers about 130,000 clones, with approximately 10% appearing a single time and 0.75% taken by the ten largest. Sequencing was done on a sample of central memory CD4+ T cells from blood. The receptor source for this set is a man aged 25-40 years with type 1 diabetes. Both conserved end residues are trimmed from each CDR3.

v_call: TRBV7-3; cdr3_aa: ASSSLKIPSYGYT
v_call: TRBV2; cdr3_aa: ASRAQLRSPQH
v_call: TRBV5-1; cdr3_aa: ASSLDNEAF
v_call: TRBV11-2; cdr3_aa: ASSLAGKVNQPQH
v_call: TRBV5-6; cdr3_aa: ASSRPGAKTDTQY
v_call: TRBV7-9; cdr3_aa: ASSRGQGEAPLH
v_call: TRBV5-4; cdr3_aa: ASSSRTTNEQF
v_call: TRBV7-2; cdr3_aa: ASSLYNSGANVLT
v_call: TRBV19; cdr3_aa: ASSLRSSGTGDGETQY
v_call: TRBV18; cdr3_aa: ASSPGQGIEAF
v_call: TRBV7-2; cdr3_aa: ASSLAGGGYEQY
v_call: TRBV5-4; cdr3_aa: ASSLVAVNEQF
v_call: TRBV7-3; cdr3_aa: ASSLNRVDGYT
v_call: TRBV9; cdr3_aa: ASSVFGRGRGLTDTQY
v_call: TRBV11-1; cdr3_aa: ASSLAEEAGELF
v_call: TRBV7-2; cdr3_aa: AQTGPRNTEAF
v_call: TRBV21-1; cdr3_aa: ASNIRQY
v_call: TRBV7-9; cdr3_aa: ASSFWGGSGSPLH
v_call: TRBV7-9; cdr3_aa: ALAGDSSYNEQF
v_call: TRBV7-6; cdr3_aa: ASSSGAEGNQPQH
v_call: TRBV4-2; cdr3_aa: ASSPRLDYGYT
v_call: TRBV4-3; cdr3_aa: ASSQDRTASIYGYT
v_call: TRBV7-3; cdr3_aa: ASSLNVGGLGELF
v_call: TRBV4-1; cdr3_aa: ASSQLSGGHTDTQY
v_call: TRBV7-2; cdr3_aa: ASSPLAGVPNEQF
v_call: TRBV14; cdr3_aa: ASSQVGRPENSPLH
v_call: TRBV7-2; cdr3_aa: ASSWGTDQETQY
v_call: TRBV25-1; cdr3_aa: ASSAHSGTGGRSPLH
v_call: TRBV2; cdr3_aa: ASRDRLSTDTQY
v_call: TRBV2; cdr3_aa: ASSETGEETQY
v_call: TRBV29-1; cdr3_aa: SVDSTGDYGYT
v_call: TRBV28; cdr3_aa: ASSLSSSGANVLT
v_call: TRBV4-1; cdr3_aa: ASSQEVGREAF
v_call: TRBV5-1; cdr3_aa: ASSLAGGQGNEQF
v_call: TRBV9; cdr3_aa: ASSVDGQAGGPQH
v_call: TRBV13; cdr3_aa: ASSRSGTGGTEAF
v_call: TRBV7-2; cdr3_aa: ASSQVRGTEAF
v_call: TRBV18; cdr3_aa: ASSLSSGGIAGANVLT
v_call: TRBV10-3; cdr3_aa: AISEPAGGTDTQY
v_call: TRBV5-1; cdr3_aa: ASSGLAGEETQY
v_call: TRBV7-9; cdr3_aa: ASSLLTNTEAF
v_call: TRBV9; cdr3_aa: ASSFGTGSTNEKLF
v_call: TRBV30; cdr3_aa: AWSALAGNQPQH
v_call: TRBV2; cdr3_aa: ASSGSGGGQETQY
v_call: TRBV7-3; cdr3_aa: ASSSLGDTEAF
v_call: TRBV4-3; cdr3_aa: ASSQGPGQRDTEAF
v_call: TRBV2; cdr3_aa: ASSPGRTGQETQY
v_call: TRBV5-6; cdr3_aa: ASSVGGSSGYT
v_call: TRBV29-1; cdr3_aa: SVEGEPGHGD
v_call: TRBV5-1; cdr3_aa: ASSAGLAGVDEQY
v_call: TRBV6-6; cdr3_aa: ASRTTGRRSSYEQY